Below, 21 T cell receptor beta chains from the same sample are listed, as sequenced in a study of human T cells and chemical hapten exposure. The sample's time point: patch test 2, 6 weeks after DPC sensitization. This sample's treatment: therapeutic diphenylcyclopropenone sensitization with weekly scalp DPC. TCRdb re-analysed the RACE reads in MiXCR, keeping a single row per CDR3 protein. The profile shows some 79,000 distinct CDR3 sequences, under 11% of them singletons. The material sequenced was whole blood, taken in connection with sensitization to the hapten diphenylcyclopropenone (DPC). These receptors all come from a woman aged 50 to 65 with alopecia areata. Some clones in this sample may be carry-over from other donors' samples.

The table lists this clonotype with a few counts. The chain combines TRBV6-6 with TRBJ2-2; D unresolved. CDR1 and CDR2 from the germline V gene are MNHNY and SVGAGI (reference sequence). The CDR3 is made up of 16 amino acids. The V end was cut by 2 bases, the J end by 0 bases, with 10 bases between. The CDR3: CASSYTADPNTGELFF. The CDR3 nucleotides are TGTGCCAGCAGTTACACCGCAGATCCGAACACCGGGGAGCTGTTTTTT.

At least ten counts were recorded for this clonotype. V gene TRBV7-2 combines with J gene TRBJ2-3; D remains ambiguous. Trimming shortened V by 5 bases and J by 3 bases, and 15 bases separated the two germline ends. Germline CDR1 SGHTA, CDR2 FQGNSA. This CDR3 has 15 amino acids. The CDR3 sequence: CASSLQHGRTDTQYF. CDR3 DNA: TGTGCCAGCAGCCTCCAGCATGGGCGGACAGATACGCAGTATTTT.

This sequence joins TRBV4-1 and TRBJ1-4; D might be TRBD1 (5 bases). Germline CDR1 is MGHRA and CDR2 is YSYEKL. The CDR3 consists of 14 residues. V was trimmed by 2 bases and J by 7 bases, leaving 11 bases between them. The chain's CDR3 is CASSQPGESEKLFF. CDR3 DNA sequence: TGCGCCAGCAGCCAACCGGGGGAATCTGAAAAACTGTTTTTT.

The table lists this clonotype with a few counts. The chain employs TRBV7-2 and TRBJ2-1; 10 nucleotides align to TRBD2. CDR1 is SGHTA, CDR2 FQGNSA, per germline. With V trimmed by 1 base and J by 10 bases, 10 bases remained unmatched. The CDR3 contains 16 residues. The CDR3: CASSLDRLAGDREQFF. CDR3 DNA sequence: TGTGCCAGCAGCTTAGATCGTCTAGCGGGAGACCGCGAGCAGTTCTTC.

Only a few counts were recorded for this clonotype. The rearrangement links TRBV18 to TRBJ2-1; D possibly corresponds to TRBD1 (6 bases). Germline V gene data show CDR1 as KGHSH and CDR2 as LQKENI. V lost 3 bases and J lost 4, with 19 bases in between. The CDR3 is 17 amino acids. This CDR3 reads CASSPLITGTGYNEQFF. CDR3 nucleotide sequence: TGTGCCAGCTCACCCCTCATTACAGGGACGGGATACAATGAGCAGTTCTTC.

This clonotype came up many times. The chain couples TRBV6-5 to TRBJ2-5; D is ambiguous. Germline values: CDR1 MNHEY, CDR2 SVGAGI. CDR3 size: 14 residues. The V end was cut by 6 bases, the J end by 1 base, with 12 bases between. This chain's CDR3 is CASSPQVGQETQYF. Written as DNA, the CDR3 is TGTGCCAGCAGCCCTCAGGTTGGCCAAGAGACCCAGTACTTC.

Many counts were recorded for this clonotype. This chain links TRBV11-2 with TRBJ2-3, with TRBD2 matching 8 bases. Germline-derived CDR1 and CDR2 are SGHAT and FQNNGV. This CDR3 is 17 amino acids long. Trimming took 5 bases from V and 4 from J; bases not matched to a gene: 14. CDR3 coding DNA: TGTGCCAGCAGCCTCCAGGGAGCGGGAGTGGGACCAGATACGCAGTATTTT. Its protein product is CASSLQGAGVGPDTQYF.

This chain's CDR3 is CASSLAGVLDTQYF. As DNA, the CDR3 is TGTGCCAGCAGCTTAGCGGGAGTGTTAGATACGCAGTATTTT. The chain uses TRBV7-2 and TRBJ2-3, with a weak D call TRBD2 (5 bases). Germline loops: CDR1 SGHTA, CDR2 FQGNSA. This CDR3 is built from 14 residues. The V gene lost 0 bases and the J gene lost 5 bases, with 9 bases spanning the gap.

This clonotype showed up many times. V is TRBV29-1 and J is TRBJ2-1; TRBD1 is a possible D gene (6 bases). Germline V gives CDR1 SQVTM, CDR2 ANQGSEA. The CDR3 loop spans 13 amino acids. The V and J ends lost 4 bases and 5 bases respectively, with 12 bases between them. CDR3 amino acids: CSVVKGVNNEQFF. CDR3 bases: TGCAGCGTTGTGAAGGGGGTCAACAATGAGCAGTTCTTC.

Many counts were recorded for this clonotype. The chain couples TRBV7-2 to TRBJ1-6; no clear D. The V and J ends lost 1 base and 11 bases respectively, with 12 bases between them. The CDR3 covers 14 residues. Per the germline V gene, CDR1 is SGHTA and CDR2 is FQGNSA. DNA for the CDR3: TGTGCCAGCAGCTTAGGGCAGAGCTCTCCACCCCTCCACTTT. This gives the protein CASSLGQSSPPLHF.

This clonotype was picked up many times. At one end the junction does not follow the germline gene, possibly because of a read error. The chain employs TRBV11-2 and TRBJ2-3, with TRBD1 matching over 8 bases. The CDR3 spans 16 residues. Germline V gives CDR1 SGHAT, CDR2 FQNNGV. CDR3 DNA sequence: TGTGCCAGCAGCCGATCGACAGGGGCGCTTACAGATACGCGGTATTTT. Translating gives CASSRSTGALTDTRYF.

This clonotype was counted at least ten times. The CDR3 region has the DNA TGTGCCAGCAGTTTTGTGCCTTCGAACACCGGGGAGCTGTTTTTT. Protein sequence: CASSFVPSNTGELFF. The rearrangement links TRBV6-5 to TRBJ2-2; D remains ambiguous. Trimming took off 4 bases at V and 0 bases at J, with 9 bases between the two ends. This CDR3 region has 15 residues. From germline, CDR1 is MNHEY and CDR2 SVGAGI.

The V and J genes are TRBV2 and TRBJ2-3; 8 nucleotides align to TRBD2. With V trimmed by 11 bases and J by 0 bases, 10 bases remained unmatched. Germline V lookup: CDR1 SNHLY, CDR2 FYNNEI. The CDR3 is 15 amino acids. The CDR3 nucleotides read TGTGCCGGCAAGCGGGAGAGATCTAGCACAGATACGCAGTATTTT. Translation: CAGKRERSSTDTQYF. The full variable domain, with the rest looked up from reference TRBV2 and TRBJ2-3, is EPEVTQTPSHQVTQMGQEVILRCVPISNHLYFYWYRQILGQKVEFLVSFYNNEISEKSEIFDDQFSVERPDGSNFTLKIRSTKLEDSAMYFCAGKRERSSTDTQYFGPGTRLTVL.

In its sample, this clonotype was seen a few times. The chain joins TRBV10-2 to TRBJ2-3; 8 bases align to TRBD2. Germline loops: CDR1 WSHSY, CDR2 SAAADI. The CDR3 is made up of 17 amino acids. Unmatched junction bases numbered 11, after V lost 5 bases and J lost 1 base. CDR3 nucleotides: TGCGCCAGCAGTAGTGAGCGGGGGAGGGTGGGCACAGATACGCAGTATTTT. It is translated as CASSSERGRVGTDTQYF.

There are many counts of this clonotype. The chain couples TRBV20-1 to TRBJ1-2; 10 nucleotides match TRBD1. Germline CDR1 and CDR2: DFQATT and SNEGSKA (reference sequence). Trimming cost V 6 bases and J 8 bases; bases outside gene matches: 12. This CDR3 is 14 amino acids long. The CDR3 DNA sequence: TGCAGTGCCGCTGACAGGGGGCGGACTCGGGGCTACACCTTC. As protein: CSAADRGRTRGYTF.

This clonotype has more than one count but fewer than ten. V gene TRBV6-2 or TRBV6-3 combines with J gene TRBJ2-2; tentative D call: TRBD1 (6 bases). This CDR3 is built from 15 residues. V shed 5 bases and J shed 0 bases, with 10 bases lying between them. Germline V gene data show CDR1 as MNHEY and CDR2 as SVGEGT. The CDR3, as DNA: TGTGCCAGCAGTCTGAACAGGGCGAACACCGGGGAGCTGTTTTTT. The encoded protein is CASSLNRANTGELFF.

The chain employs TRBV11-2 and TRBJ2-5, with TRBD1 identical over 7 bases. Trimming at V came to 3 bases and at J to 1 base, leaving 2 bases not matched to a gene. The V gene's germline CDR1 is SGHAT and CDR2 FQNNGV. CDR3 length: 14 residues. The CDR3 spells CASSFGTAQETQYF. The CDR3, as DNA: TGTGCCAGCAGCTTCGGGACAGCCCAAGAGACCCAGTACTTC.

This clonotype was seen only a few times. The chain couples TRBV4-3 to TRBJ1-2; 8 nucleotides agree with TRBD1. Germline V gene lookup returns CDR1 LGHNA and CDR2 YSLEER. CDR3 size: 14 residues. After removal of 3 bases from V and 4 bases from J, the junction contained 4 bases not matched to a gene. CDR3: CASSQGQAGYGYTF. The CDR3 DNA follows: TGCGCCAGCAGCCAGGGACAGGCGGGCTATGGCTACACCTTC.

This clonotype was counted many times. V and J are TRBV7-6 and TRBJ1-1; D possibly corresponds to TRBD1 (6 bases). The V end lost 6 bases, the J end lost 4 bases, and 15 bases lay between the germline ends. In germline, CDR1 is SGHVS, CDR2 FNYEAQ. The CDR3 runs to 14 residues. For the CDR3, the DNA is TGTGCCAGCAGTTCGCAGGGGAGCGGCACTGAAGCTTTCTTT. Amino acid sequence: CASSSQGSGTEAFF.

This clonotype was counted a few times. The rearrangement uses TRBV6-2 or TRBV6-3 and TRBJ2-1, with 9 positions matching TRBD2. J was trimmed by 2 bases and V by 6 bases; bases with no gene match: 8. This CDR3 region has 16 residues. Germline CDR1 is MNHEY and CDR2 is SVGEGT. The CDR3 nucleotides are TGTGCCAGCAGATCCCTAGCGGGAAGAACCTACAATGAGCAGTTCTTC. Protein product: CASRSLAGRTYNEQFF.

This clonotype was counted a few times. The chain links TRBV7-6 to TRBJ1-3; a weak D match, TRBD1 (5 bases). Trimming took 3 bases from V and 0 from J, leaving 15 bases between them. Germline CDR1 is SGHVS and CDR2 is FNYEAQ. The CDR3 extends over 17 amino acids. This CDR3 is CASSLAGRQSSGNTIYF. Written as DNA, the CDR3 is TGTGCCAGCAGCTTGGCGGGGAGACAGAGCTCTGGAAACACCATATATTTT.